One and the same sample provided the 2 T cell receptor beta chains below, sequenced in a study of molecular identifiers for immune sequencing clone quantification. TCRdb itself ran the PCR reads through MiXCR, one entry per CDR3 protein. Of 600,000 to 650,000 distinct CDR3 sequences listed, 15% to 20% are singletons. Sequenced: naive CD8+ T cells from blood, with Jurkat cell RNA spiked in. Described subset: FACS-sorted CD8+CD4-CCR7+CD45RA+ naive T cells. The receptors were sampled from a human donor in good health. Some libraries in this study had Jurkat cell RNA spiked in.

This clonotype was seen many times. CDR3 in DNA: TGTGCCAGCAGCCCACTCGCAGGCCCATATGGCTACACCTTC. Residues: CASSPLAGPYGYTF. The chain is built from TRBV7-9 and TRBJ1-2, with unresolved D. Trimming took off 5 bases at V and 5 bases at J, with 15 bases between the two ends. CDR1 is SEHNR, CDR2 FQNEAQ, per germline (reference sequence). The CDR3 consists of 14 residues.

Comments on this clonotype: Given a much more abundant clone one base away, this may be a read error. The chain uses TRBV5-3 and TRBJ1-1, with D perhaps TRBD1 (6 bases). TRBV5-3 is annotated as an ORF whose role is uncertain. The CDR3 loop spans 11 amino acids. This CDR3 reads CTSSRQVEAFF. The CDR3, as DNA: TGTACCAGCAGCCGACAGGTTGAAGCTTTCTTT.